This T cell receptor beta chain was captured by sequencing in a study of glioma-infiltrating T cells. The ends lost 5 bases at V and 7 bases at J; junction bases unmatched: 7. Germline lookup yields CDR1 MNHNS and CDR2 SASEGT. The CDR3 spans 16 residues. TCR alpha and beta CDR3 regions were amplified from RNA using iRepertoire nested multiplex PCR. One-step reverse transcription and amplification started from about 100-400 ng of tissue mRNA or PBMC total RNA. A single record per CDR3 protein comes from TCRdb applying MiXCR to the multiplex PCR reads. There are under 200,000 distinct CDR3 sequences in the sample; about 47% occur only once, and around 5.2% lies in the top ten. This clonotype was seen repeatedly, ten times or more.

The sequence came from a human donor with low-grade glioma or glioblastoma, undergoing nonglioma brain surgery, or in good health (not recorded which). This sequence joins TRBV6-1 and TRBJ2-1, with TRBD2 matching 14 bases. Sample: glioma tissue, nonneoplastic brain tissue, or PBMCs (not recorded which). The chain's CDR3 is CASSTAGTSGRNEQFF. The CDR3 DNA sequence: TGTGCCAGCAGTACGGCCGGGACTAGCGGGAGAAATGAGCAGTTCTTC.